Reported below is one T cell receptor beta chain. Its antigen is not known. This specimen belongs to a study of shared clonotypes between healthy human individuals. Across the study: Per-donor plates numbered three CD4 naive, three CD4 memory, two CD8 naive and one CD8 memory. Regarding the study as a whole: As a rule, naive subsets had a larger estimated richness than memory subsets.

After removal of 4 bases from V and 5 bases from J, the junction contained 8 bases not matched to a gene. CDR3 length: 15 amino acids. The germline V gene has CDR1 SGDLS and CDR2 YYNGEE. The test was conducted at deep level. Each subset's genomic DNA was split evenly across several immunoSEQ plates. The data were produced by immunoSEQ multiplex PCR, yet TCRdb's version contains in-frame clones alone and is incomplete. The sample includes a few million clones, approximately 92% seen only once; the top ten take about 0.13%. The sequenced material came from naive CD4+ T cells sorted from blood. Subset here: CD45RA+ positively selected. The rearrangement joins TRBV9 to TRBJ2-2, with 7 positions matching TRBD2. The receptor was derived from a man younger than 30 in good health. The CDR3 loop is CASSSRELRTGELFF. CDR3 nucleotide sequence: TGTGCCAGCAGCTCGCGGGAGCTGAGGACCGGGGAGCTGTTTTTT.